The sequence of this T cell receptor beta chain was determined in a study of T cell repertoires in cytomegalovirus infection (dated by TCRdb to the late 2010s). Describing the broader study: Peptide stimulations targeted recently identified HLA-C-restricted CMV epitopes, whose presentation resists viral immunomodulation, together with well-studied HLA-B-restricted epitopes. Because public TCR beta signatures pointed to carriage of CMV infection together with the matching HLA type, the HLA type of each donor mattered for the analysis.

The study at large found these results: The ex vivo response was dominated by HLA-C-restricted CMV-specific TCR beta clonotypes, which also provided the single most frequent clonotype in two of eight donors. Cumulative frequency of public TCR beta family members discriminated carriers of CMV infection plus the relevant HLA type in this cohort and an independent 352-donor cohort.

Per the germline V gene (reference sequence), MNHEY is the CDR1 and SMNVEV is the CDR2. At the junction V is shortened by 6 bases and J by 3 bases, with 18 bases in between. Its CDR3 holds 15 amino acids, cysteine through phenylalanine. Of the read, only the CDR3 DNA is kept; its 45 bases are in frame from base 1. Regarding this clonotype: Its antigen remains unidentified. The sample holds no much larger clone one base away, and base qualities are not on file.

This specimen's treatment or condition label, per the study, means: in vitro stimulation with specific CMV peptide epitopes to enrich CMV-specific T cells. The sequencer was an Illumina HiSeq 1500. In-frame beta chains were kept once TCRdb had trimmed the public reads at Q25 with fastp and called clones with MiXCR. Each entry merges the rows of one CDR3 protein and shows their most common DNA and genes. This sample gives roughly 800,000 distinct CDR3 sequences in total; 25% to 35% of them show up just once. Clones ranked in the top ten supply over 10% of the sample. The sample consisted of cultured CD8+ T cells from PBMCs, taken from culture after CMV antigen stimulation. The TCR originated in a human donor in good health (CMV status not recorded). Some clones in this sample may be carry-over from other donors' samples. Recombination linked TRBV27 to TRBJ2-7; matching of 6 bases hints at TRBD1 as the D gene. The CDR3 protein: CASRSGTSGFYEQYF. The sequence in DNA is TGTGCCAGCAGATCCGGGACATCGGGTTTCTACGAGCAGTACTTC.